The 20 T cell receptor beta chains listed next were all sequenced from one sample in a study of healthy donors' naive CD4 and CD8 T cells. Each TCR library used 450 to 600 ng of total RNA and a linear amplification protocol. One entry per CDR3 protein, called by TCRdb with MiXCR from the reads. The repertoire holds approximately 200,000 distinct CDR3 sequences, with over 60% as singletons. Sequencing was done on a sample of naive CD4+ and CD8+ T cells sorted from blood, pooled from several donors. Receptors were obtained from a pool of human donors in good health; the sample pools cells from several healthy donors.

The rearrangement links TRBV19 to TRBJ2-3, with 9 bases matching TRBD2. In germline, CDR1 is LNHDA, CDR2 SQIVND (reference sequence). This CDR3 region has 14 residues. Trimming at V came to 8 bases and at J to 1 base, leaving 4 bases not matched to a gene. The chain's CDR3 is CASHERGGTDTQYF. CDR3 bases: TGTGCCAGTCACGAGCGGGGGGGCACAGATACGCAGTATTTT.

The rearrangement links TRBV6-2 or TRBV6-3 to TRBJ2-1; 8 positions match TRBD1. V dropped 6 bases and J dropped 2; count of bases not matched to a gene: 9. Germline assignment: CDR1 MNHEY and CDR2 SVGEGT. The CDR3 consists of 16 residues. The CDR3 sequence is CASSPAGTGAYNEQFF. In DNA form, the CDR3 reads TGTGCCAGCAGCCCCGCTGGGACAGGAGCCTACAATGAGCAGTTCTTC.

This CDR3 reads CASSESTGGLTDTQYF. CDR3 DNA sequence: TGTGCCAGCAGTGAATCGACAGGGGGCTTGACAGATACGCAGTATTTT. The gene calls are TRBV27 and TRBJ2-3; 10 bases fit TRBD1. CDR3 length: 16 amino acids. CDR1 MNHEY and CDR2 SMNVEV come from the germline V gene (reference sequence). V was clipped by 5 bases and J by 3 bases; unmatched bases: 8.

The CDR3 region is CSAIYGLALHF. The CDR3 nucleotides are TGCAGTGCTATCTACGGTTTGGCCCTCCACTTT. The chain links TRBV20-1 to TRBJ1-6, with unresolved D. Germline loops: CDR1 DFQATT, CDR2 SNEGSKA (reference sequence). The V end was cut by 4 bases, the J end by 14 bases, with 12 bases between. CDR3 length: 11 amino acids.

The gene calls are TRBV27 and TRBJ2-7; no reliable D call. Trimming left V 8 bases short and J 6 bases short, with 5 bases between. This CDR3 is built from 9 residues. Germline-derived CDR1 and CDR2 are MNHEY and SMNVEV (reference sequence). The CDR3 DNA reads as TGTGCCAGCGGGCTCGAGCAGTACTTC. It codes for CASGLEQYF.

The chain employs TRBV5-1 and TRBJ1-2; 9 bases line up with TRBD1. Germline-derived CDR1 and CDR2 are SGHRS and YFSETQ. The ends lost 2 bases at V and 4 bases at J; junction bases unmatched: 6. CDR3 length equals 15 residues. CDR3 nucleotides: TGCGCCAGCAGCTTAGCTCCGACAGGGGGCTATGGCTACACCTTC. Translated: CASSLAPTGGYGYTF.

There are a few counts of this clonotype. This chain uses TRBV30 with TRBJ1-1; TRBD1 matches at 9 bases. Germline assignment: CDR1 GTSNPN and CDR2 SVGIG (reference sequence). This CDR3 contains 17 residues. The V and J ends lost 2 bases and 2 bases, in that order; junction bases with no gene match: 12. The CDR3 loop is CAWSPFRTGGYNTEAFF. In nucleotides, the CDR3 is TGTGCCTGGAGTCCCTTTCGAACAGGGGGCTATAACACTGAAGCTTTCTTT. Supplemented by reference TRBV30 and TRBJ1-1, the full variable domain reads SQTIHQWPATLVQPVGSPLSLECTVEGTSNPNLYWYRQAAGRGLQLLFYSVGIGQISSEVPQNLSASRPQDRQFILSSKKLLLSDSGFYLCAWSPFRTGGYNTEAFFGQGTRLTVV.

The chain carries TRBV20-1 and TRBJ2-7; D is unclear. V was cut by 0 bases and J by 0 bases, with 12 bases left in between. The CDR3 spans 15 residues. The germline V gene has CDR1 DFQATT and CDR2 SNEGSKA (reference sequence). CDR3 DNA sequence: TGCAGTGCTAGAGATGGCGCGGACCCCTCCTACGAGCAGTACTTC. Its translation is CSARDGADPSYEQYF.

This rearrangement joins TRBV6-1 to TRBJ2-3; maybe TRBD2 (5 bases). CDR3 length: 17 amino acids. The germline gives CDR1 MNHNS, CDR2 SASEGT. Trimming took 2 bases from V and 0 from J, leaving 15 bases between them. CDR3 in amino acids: CASSEPAEPTSTDTQYF. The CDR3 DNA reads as TGTGCCAGCAGTGAACCAGCGGAGCCCACTAGCACAGATACGCAGTATTTT.

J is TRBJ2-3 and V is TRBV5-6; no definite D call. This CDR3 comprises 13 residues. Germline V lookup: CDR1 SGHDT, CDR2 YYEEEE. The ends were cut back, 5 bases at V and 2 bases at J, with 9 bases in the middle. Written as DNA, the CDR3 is TGTGCCAGCAGGCCTCCGGCCACAGATACGCAGTATTTT. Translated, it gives CASRPPATDTQYF.

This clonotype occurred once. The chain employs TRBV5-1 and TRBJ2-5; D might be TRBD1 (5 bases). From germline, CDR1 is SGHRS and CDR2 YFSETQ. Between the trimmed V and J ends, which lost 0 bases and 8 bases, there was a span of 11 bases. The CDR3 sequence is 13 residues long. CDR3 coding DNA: TGCGCCAGCAGCTTGGGGGGCAGGTCAACCCAGTACTTC. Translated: CASSLGGRSTQYF.

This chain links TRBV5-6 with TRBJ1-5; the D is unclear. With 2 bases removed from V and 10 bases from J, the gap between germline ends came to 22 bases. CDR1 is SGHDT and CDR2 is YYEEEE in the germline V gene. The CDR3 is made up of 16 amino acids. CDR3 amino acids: CASSLYYMQWVRPQHF. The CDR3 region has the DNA TGTGCCAGCAGCTTATATTACATGCAGTGGGTAAGACCCCAGCATTTT.

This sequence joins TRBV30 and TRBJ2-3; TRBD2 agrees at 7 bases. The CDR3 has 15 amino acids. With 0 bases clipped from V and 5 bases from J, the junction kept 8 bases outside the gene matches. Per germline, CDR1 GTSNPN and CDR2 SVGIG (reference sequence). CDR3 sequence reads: CAWSVDGLGGDTQYF. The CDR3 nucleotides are TGTGCCTGGAGTGTGGATGGACTAGGAGGAGATACGCAGTATTTT.

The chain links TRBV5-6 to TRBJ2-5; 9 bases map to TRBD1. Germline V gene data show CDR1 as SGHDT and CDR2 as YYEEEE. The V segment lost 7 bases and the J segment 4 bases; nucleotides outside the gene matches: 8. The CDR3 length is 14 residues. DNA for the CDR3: TGTGCCAGCGGGGACAGGGATAAGGGAGAGACCCAGTACTTC. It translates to CASGDRDKGETQYF.

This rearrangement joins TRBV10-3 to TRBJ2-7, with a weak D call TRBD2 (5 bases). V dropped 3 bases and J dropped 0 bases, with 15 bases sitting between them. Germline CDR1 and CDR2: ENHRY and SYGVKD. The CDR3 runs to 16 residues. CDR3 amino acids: CAISERATEVSYEQYF. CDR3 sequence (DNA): TGTGCCATCAGTGAAAGGGCCACGGAGGTCTCCTACGAGCAGTACTTC.

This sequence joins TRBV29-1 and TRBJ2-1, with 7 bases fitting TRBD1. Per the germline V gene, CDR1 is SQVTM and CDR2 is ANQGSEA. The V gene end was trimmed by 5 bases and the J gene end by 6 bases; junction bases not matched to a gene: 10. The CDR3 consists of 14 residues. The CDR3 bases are TGCAGCGTTCTTCAGGGACAGCTTGGCAATGAGCAGTTCTTC. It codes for CSVLQGQLGNEQFF.

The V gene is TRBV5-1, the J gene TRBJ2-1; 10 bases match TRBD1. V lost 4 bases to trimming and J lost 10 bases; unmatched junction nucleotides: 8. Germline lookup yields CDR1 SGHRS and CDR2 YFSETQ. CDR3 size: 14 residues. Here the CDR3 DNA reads TGCGCCAGCAGCCCGGGACAGGGGTTTCCGGAGCAGTTCTTC. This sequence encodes CASSPGQGFPEQFF.

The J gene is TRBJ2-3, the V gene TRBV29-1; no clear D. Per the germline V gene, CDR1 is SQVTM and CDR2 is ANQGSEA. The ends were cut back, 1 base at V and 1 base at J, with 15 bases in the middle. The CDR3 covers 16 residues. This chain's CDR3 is CSVEGTLPWGTDTQYF. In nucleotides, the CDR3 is TGCAGCGTTGAAGGCACACTTCCGTGGGGCACAGATACGCAGTATTTT.

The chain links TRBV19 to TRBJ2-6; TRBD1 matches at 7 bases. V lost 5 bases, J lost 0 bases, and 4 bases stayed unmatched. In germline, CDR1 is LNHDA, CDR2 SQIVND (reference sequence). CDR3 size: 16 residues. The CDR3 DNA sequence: TGTGCCAGTAGTCCGACAGGGAGCTCTGGGGCCAACGTCCTGACTTTC. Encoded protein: CASSPTGSSGANVLTF.

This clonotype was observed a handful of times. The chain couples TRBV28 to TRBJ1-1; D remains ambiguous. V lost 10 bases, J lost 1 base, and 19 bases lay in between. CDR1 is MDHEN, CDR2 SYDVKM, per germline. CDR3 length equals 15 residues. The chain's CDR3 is CATSKAADSNTEAFF. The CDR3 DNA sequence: TGTGCCACTTCCAAAGCGGCGGATTCGAACACTGAAGCTTTCTTT.